This T cell receptor (beta chain) was identified in a study of response to subunit inactivated influenza vaccine. For this clonotype: The antigen remains undetermined.

The CDR3 is made up of 16 amino acids. With V trimmed by 0 bases and J by 0 bases, 5 bases remained unmatched. Per the germline V gene, CDR1 is SGDLS and CDR2 is YYNGEE. MiXCR was run by TCRdb on the RT-PCR reads, yielding one entry per CDR3 protein. The sample lists about 800,000 distinct CDR3 sequences; about 20% were seen once. Study findings and constraints: T cells newly recruited by each seasonal influenza vaccination are few, the authors suggested.

This sample comprised PBMCs from blood, obtained less than 6 days after vaccination. This clonotype was obtained from a man aged 45-65 years who received an inactivated influenza vaccine. The chain couples TRBV9 to TRBJ2-5, with 7 bases aligning to TRBD2. In nucleotides, the CDR3 is TGTGCCAGCAGCGTAGCTACCGGGACTAACCAAGAGACCCAGTACTTC. It translates to CASSVATGTNQETQYF. Full variable domain (outside the CDR3, taken from reference TRBV9 and TRBJ2-5): DSGVTQTPKHLITATGQRVTLRCSPRSGDLSVYWYQQSLDQGLQFLIQYYNGEERAKGNILERFSAQQFPDLHSELNLSSLELGDSALYFCASSVATGTNQETQYFGPGTRLLVL.